One sample yielded the 5 T cell receptor beta chains listed below, sequenced in a study of shared clonotypes between healthy human individuals. Sequenced by immunoSEQ multiplex PCR; TCRdb stores in-frame clones only, minus some. The data contain about 490,000 clones, around 79% of them singletons. Sequences were obtained from PBMCs. The receptor source for this set is a woman between 40 and 55 years old in good health. Some clones in this sample may be carry-over from other donors' samples.

The chain has TRBV6-5 and TRBJ2-5, with D possibly matching TRBD2 (6 bases). V was pared by 2 bases and J by 2 bases, with 15 bases between. This CDR3 spans 16 amino acids. Germline CDR1 MNHEY, CDR2 SVGAGI. The CDR3 loop is CASSYGTLGEQETQYF. CDR3 in DNA: TGTGCCAGCAGTTACGGGACTCTTGGGGAACAAGAGACCCAGTACTTC.

A remark on this clone: One base separates it from a far larger clone, so it is likely a read error. Other nucleotide sequences in the sample specify the same CDR3. This sequence joins TRBV11-1 and TRBJ1-2, with 7 bases fitting TRBD1. Germline lookup yields CDR1 SGHAT and CDR2 FQDESV (reference sequence). The CDR3 totals 12 residues. CDR3 in DNA: TGTGCCAGCAGCCAGGGGGGTTATGGTTACACCTTC. As protein: CASSQGGYGYTF.

Only a few counts were recorded for this clone. The rearrangement uses TRBV21-1 and TRBJ2-2; the table names TRBD1, a call not compared with the DNA. TRBV21-1 is assigned pseudogene status. This CDR3 spans 14 amino acids. The DNA of the CDR3 is TGTGCCAGCCGGACAGTCCCGAACACCGGGGAGCTGTTTTTT. This translates into CASRTVPNTGELFF.

The chain combines TRBV1 with TRBJ2-7; TRBD1, the table's D call, was not compared with the DNA. TRBV1 is classified as a pseudogene. This CDR3 comprises 17 residues. In nucleotides, the CDR3 is TGCACCAGCAGCCAATCGCTTGGGGCTATTCCTAAATACGAGCAGTACTTC. Translating it yields CTSSQSLGAIPKYEQYF.

The chain couples TRBV5-3 to TRBJ1-3, with a weak D call TRBD1 (5 bases). TRBV5-3 counts as an open reading frame of uncertain function. This CDR3 region has 13 residues. The V gene lost 2 bases and the J gene lost 8 bases, with 11 bases spanning the gap. CDR3 coding DNA: TGTGCCAGAAGCTTAGAGGGGAACCACACCATATATTTT. Its translation is CARSLEGNHTIYF.